These 14 T cell receptor beta chains share one sample of origin, sequenced in a study of blood T cell repertoires in COVID-19. Sequenced by immunoSEQ multiplex PCR; TCRdb stores in-frame clones only, minus some. The table lists a few hundred thousand clones, approximately 86% of them singletons. The sample consisted of PBMCs or T cells enriched from blood (not recorded which). These receptors came from a woman between 18 and 30 years old who had recovered from COVID-19.

This clone was picked up a small number of times. CDR3: CASSLTGTGSTNSPLHF. The CDR3 nucleotides read TGTGCCAGCAGCCTAACCGGGACAGGGAGCACTAATTCACCCCTCCACTTT. The V and J genes are TRBV7-2 and TRBJ1-6; TRBD1 matches at 9 bases. The CDR3 is 17 amino acids. Germline V gene data show CDR1 as SGHTA and CDR2 as FQGNSA. Unmatched junction bases numbered 11, after V lost 5 bases and J lost 6 bases.

J is TRBJ2-1 and V is TRBV28; 10 bases agree with TRBD2. The CDR3 covers 16 residues. V was clipped by 6 bases and J by 4 bases; unmatched bases: 9. Germline assignment: CDR1 MDHEN and CDR2 SYDVKM. The CDR3: CASRGSSGGQYNEQFF. The CDR3 coding sequence is TGTGCCAGCAGAGGGTCTAGCGGGGGCCAGTACAATGAGCAGTTCTTC.

This chain links TRBV28 with TRBJ2-7; 11 bases are shared with TRBD2. This CDR3 contains 16 residues. The J segment lost 5 bases and the V segment lost 6 bases, leaving 12 bases of the junction unmatched. The germline gives CDR1 MDHEN, CDR2 SYDVKM. The CDR3 sequence: CASSPLILAGVDEQYF. CDR3 nucleotide sequence: TGTGCCAGCAGCCCACTCATACTAGCGGGAGTCGACGAGCAGTACTTC.

V gene TRBV5-1 combines with J gene TRBJ1-1; 9 positions agree with TRBD1. After removal of 9 bases from V and 0 bases from J, the junction contained 6 bases not matched to a gene. This CDR3 has 14 amino acids. Germline V CDR1 and CDR2: SGHRS, YFSETQ. Here the CDR3 reads CANNRDRVNTEAFF. The CDR3 DNA is TGCGCCAACAACCGGGACAGGGTGAACACTGAAGCTTTCTTT.

The rearrangement links TRBV19 to TRBJ1-6, with 7 bases aligning to TRBD1. Germline lookup yields CDR1 LNHDA and CDR2 SQIVND (reference sequence). The J segment lost 10 bases and the V segment lost 3 bases, leaving 15 bases of the junction unmatched. This CDR3 has 17 residues. The CDR3 coding sequence is TGTGCCAGTAGTATCGGAGGATTGAGACAGGGAAGGTCACCCCTCCACTTT. This translates into CASSIGGLRQGRSPLHF. The full variable domain, its missing parts supplied by reference TRBV19 and TRBJ1-6, is DGGITQSPKYLFRKEGQNVTLSCEQNLNHDAMYWYRQDPGQGLRLIYYSQIVNDFQKGDIAEGYSVSREKKESFPLTVTSAQKNPTAFYLCASSIGGLRQGRSPLHFGNGTRLTVT.

The rearrangement joins TRBV28 to TRBJ2-1, with 10 positions matching TRBD2. The CDR3 runs to 15 residues. V trimming: 5 bases; J trimming: 3 bases; junction bases outside the gene matches: 4. Germline-derived CDR1 and CDR2 are MDHEN and SYDVKM. CDR3 loop: CASSPASGGYNEQFF. Written as DNA, the CDR3 is TGTGCCAGCAGTCCGGCTAGCGGGGGCTACAATGAGCAGTTCTTC.

J is TRBJ2-3 and V is TRBV4-1; a possible D gene is TRBD2 (6 bases). V was trimmed by 2 bases and J by 4 bases, leaving 13 bases between them. Germline assignment: CDR1 MGHRA and CDR2 YSYEKL. The CDR3 length is 15 residues. The CDR3 protein is CASSQSGLPADTQYF. The CDR3, as DNA: TGCGCCAGCAGCCAATCAGGACTACCGGCAGATACGCAGTATTTT.

The chain has TRBV10-3 and TRBJ1-1; possible D gene TRBD1, 6 bases. Germline CDR1 and CDR2: ENHRY and SYGVKD. The CDR3 extends over 13 amino acids. The germline V and J ends were trimmed by 0 bases and 10 bases, with 12 bases remaining between them. The CDR3 DNA is TGTGCCATCAGTGAGTCGATAGGGGGTCCAGCTTTCTTT. This sequence encodes CAISESIGGPAFF.

The chain combines TRBV5-1 with TRBJ2-2; D gene uncertain. The CDR3 has 14 amino acids. Germline CDR1 is SGHRS and CDR2 is YFSETQ. The V end lost 2 bases, the J end lost 5 bases, and 10 bases lay between the germline ends. Here the CDR3 reads CASSFTPETGELFF. CDR3 DNA sequence: TGCGCCAGCAGCTTTACCCCGGAGACCGGGGAGCTGTTTTTT.

The chain links TRBV9 to TRBJ2-1; D is perhaps TRBD2 (6 bases). V was cut by 0 bases and J by 8 bases, with 9 bases left in between. The CDR3 sequence is 13 residues long. Germline CDR1 reads SGDLS; CDR2 reads YYNGEE. The CDR3 DNA sequence: TGTGCCAGCAGCGTAGGGGGGGTCCATGAGCAGTTCTTC. Translated: CASSVGGVHEQFF. Full variable domain (rest looked up from reference TRBV9 and TRBJ2-1): DSGVTQTPKHLITATGQRVTLRCSPRSGDLSVYWYQQSLDQGLQFLIQYYNGEERAKGNILERFSAQQFPDLHSELNLSSLELGDSALYFCASSVGGVHEQFFGPGTRLTVL.

V is TRBV28 and J is TRBJ2-7; possible D gene TRBD2, 5 bases. The germline gives CDR1 MDHEN, CDR2 SYDVKM. This CDR3 spans 13 amino acids. Trimming removed 6 bases at V and 2 bases at J, with 11 bases between. CDR3 sequence reads: CASRDSGPYEQYF. The CDR3 nucleotides read TGTGCCAGCAGGGACTCCGGGCCCTACGAGCAGTACTTC. Full variable domain (rest looked up from reference TRBV28 and TRBJ2-7): DVKVTQSSRYLVKRTGEKVFLECVQDMDHENMFWYRQDPGLGLRLIYFSYDVKMKEKGDIPEGYSVSREKKERFSLILESASTNQTSMYLCASRDSGPYEQYFGPGTRLTVT.

The rearrangement joins TRBV12-3 or TRBV12-4 to TRBJ1-2; D not resolved. The CDR3 contains 13 residues. Trimming stripped 0 bases from V and 8 bases from J, with 10 bases between. DNA of the CDR3: TGTGCCAGCAGTTTAGCGGGAGGACGGGGCTACACCTTC. Translated: CASSLAGGRGYTF.

The chain links TRBV4-3 to TRBJ1-1, with 8 bases identical to TRBD1. This CDR3 is 18 amino acids long. After removal of 0 bases from V and 0 bases from J, the junction contained 9 bases not matched to a gene. Looked up from germline, CDR1 is LGHNA and CDR2 is YSLEER. This CDR3 reads CASSQDRTGYNMNTEAFF. Here the CDR3 DNA reads TGCGCCAGCAGCCAAGATCGGACAGGGTATAATATGAACACTGAAGCTTTCTTT.

This chain connects TRBV7-2 to TRBJ1-6, with 7 bases that match TRBD1. This CDR3 has 15 residues. Germline CDR1 and CDR2: SGHTA and FQGNSA. V shed 4 bases, J shed 5 bases, and the junction held 5 bases outside the gene matches. The chain's CDR3 is CASSSRQGNNSPLHF. Written as DNA, the CDR3 is TGTGCCAGCAGCTCCCGACAGGGCAATAATTCACCCCTCCACTTT.